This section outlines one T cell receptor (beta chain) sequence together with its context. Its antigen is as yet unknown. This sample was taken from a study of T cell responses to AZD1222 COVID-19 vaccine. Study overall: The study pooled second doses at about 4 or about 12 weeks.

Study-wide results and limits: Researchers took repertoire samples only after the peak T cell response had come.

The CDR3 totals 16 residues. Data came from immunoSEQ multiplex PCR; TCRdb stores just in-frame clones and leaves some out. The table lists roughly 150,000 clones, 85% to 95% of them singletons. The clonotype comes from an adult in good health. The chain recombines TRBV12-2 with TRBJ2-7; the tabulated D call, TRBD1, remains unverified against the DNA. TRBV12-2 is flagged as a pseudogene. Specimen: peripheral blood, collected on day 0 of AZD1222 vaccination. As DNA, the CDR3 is TGTGCAAGTCGCTTAACGGGACAGGGGGGCTCCTACGAGCAGTACTTC. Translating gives CASRLTGQGGSYEQYF.